This T cell receptor (beta chain) was retrieved from a study of regulatory T cells in long-lasting Graves disease. Investigators prepared the TCR beta libraries by applying iRepertoire HTBI primers and Arm-PCR of CDR3 regions. TCRdb itself ran the multiplex PCR reads through MiXCR, one entry per CDR3 protein. The sample has 400,000 to 550,000 distinct CDR3 sequences; about 16% are singletons. The sample's time point: newly diagnosed GD, antithyroid drugs for less than 3 months. PBMC-derived RNA was used for the TCR library. CDR3 length: 14 amino acids. V lost 7 bases to trimming and J lost 7 bases; unmatched junction nucleotides: 13. Looked up from germline, CDR1 is MDHEN and CDR2 is SYDVKM. This clonotype occurred many times. A further study also used this sample, focusing on T cells in Graves' hyperthyroidism and ophthalmopathy.

The chain joins TRBV28 to TRBJ2-7; 7 positions agree with TRBD2. The specimen was peripheral blood mononuclear cells (PBMCs), collected at new diagnosis, from a patient treated with antithyroid drugs. This clonotype was sampled from a woman in her 30s with Graves disease. The CDR3, as DNA: TGTGCCAGCAAGCTAGCGGCCGATATTATGGAGCAGTACTTC. Its protein product is CASKLAADIMEQYF.